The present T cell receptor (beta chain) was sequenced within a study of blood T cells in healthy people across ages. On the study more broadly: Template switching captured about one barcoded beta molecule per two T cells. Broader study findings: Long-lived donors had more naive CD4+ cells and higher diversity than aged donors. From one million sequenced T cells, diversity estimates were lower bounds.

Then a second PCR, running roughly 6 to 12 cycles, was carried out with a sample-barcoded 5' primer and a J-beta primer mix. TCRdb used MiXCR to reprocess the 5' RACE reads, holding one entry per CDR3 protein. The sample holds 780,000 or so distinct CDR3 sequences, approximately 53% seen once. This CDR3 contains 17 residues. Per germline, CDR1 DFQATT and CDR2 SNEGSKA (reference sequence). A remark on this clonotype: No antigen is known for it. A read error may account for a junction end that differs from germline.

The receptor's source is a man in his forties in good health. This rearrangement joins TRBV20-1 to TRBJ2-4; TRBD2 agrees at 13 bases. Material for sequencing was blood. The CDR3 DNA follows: TGTAGTGCTTCCCGACTAGCGGGGGGAGTAGTCAAAAACATTCAGTACTTC. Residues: CSASRLAGGVVKNIQYF.